This TCR beta chain was obtained from a study of T-cell memory formation after mild COVID-19. Germline values: CDR1 SGDLS, CDR2 YYNGEE. The V end was cut by 4 bases, the J end by 4 bases, with 13 bases between. CDR3 length: 14 residues. TCRdb reprocessed the 5' RACE reads with MiXCR, giving one entry per CDR3 protein. The data show tens of thousands of distinct CDR3 sequences, approximately 15% seen once. This clonotype was seen more than once but under ten times. The source of this sequence is a young man who had mild COVID-19 (a few samples of this study predate the infection). Cell type and time point are not known. Sequenced input: PBMCs or a T cell subset sorted from them (not recorded which). V is TRBV9 and J is TRBJ2-3; weak D call: TRBD1 (6 bases). Here the CDR3 reads CASSKSGAADTQYF. CDR3 DNA sequence: TGTGCCAGCAGCAAGTCAGGGGCTGCAGATACGCAGTATTTT.